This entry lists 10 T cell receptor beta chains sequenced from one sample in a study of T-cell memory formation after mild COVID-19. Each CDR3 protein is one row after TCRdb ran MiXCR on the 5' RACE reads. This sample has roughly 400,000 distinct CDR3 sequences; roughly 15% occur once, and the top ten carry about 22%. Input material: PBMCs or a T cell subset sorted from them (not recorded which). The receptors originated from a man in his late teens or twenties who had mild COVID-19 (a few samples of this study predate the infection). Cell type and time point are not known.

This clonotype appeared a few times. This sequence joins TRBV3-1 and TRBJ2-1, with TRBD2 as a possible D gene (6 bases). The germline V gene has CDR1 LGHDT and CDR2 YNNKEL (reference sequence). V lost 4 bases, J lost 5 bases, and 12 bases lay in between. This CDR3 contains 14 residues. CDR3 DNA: TGTGCCAGCAGCCCCGGGACTGAAGACAATGAGCAGTTCTTC. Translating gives CASSPGTEDNEQFF.

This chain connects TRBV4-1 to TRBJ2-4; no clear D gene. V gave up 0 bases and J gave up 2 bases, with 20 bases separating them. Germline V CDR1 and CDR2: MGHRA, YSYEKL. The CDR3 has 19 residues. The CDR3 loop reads CASSQEERVPRVTKNIQYF. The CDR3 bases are TGCGCCAGCAGCCAAGAGGAAAGGGTCCCACGTGTAACCAAAAACATTCAGTACTTC.

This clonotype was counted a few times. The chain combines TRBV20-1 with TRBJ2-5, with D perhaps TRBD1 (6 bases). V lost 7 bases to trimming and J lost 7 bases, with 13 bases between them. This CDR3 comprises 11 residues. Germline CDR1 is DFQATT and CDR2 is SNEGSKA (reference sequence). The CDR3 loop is CSVGHEGTQYF. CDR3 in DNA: TGCAGTGTGGGACACGAAGGGACCCAGTACTTC.

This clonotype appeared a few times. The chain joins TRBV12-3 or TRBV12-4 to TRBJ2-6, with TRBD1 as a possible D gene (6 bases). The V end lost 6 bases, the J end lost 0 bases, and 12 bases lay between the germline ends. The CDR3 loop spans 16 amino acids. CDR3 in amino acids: CASRADRFSGANVLTF. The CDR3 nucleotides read TGTGCCAGCAGAGCGGACAGATTCTCTGGGGCCAACGTCCTGACTTTC.

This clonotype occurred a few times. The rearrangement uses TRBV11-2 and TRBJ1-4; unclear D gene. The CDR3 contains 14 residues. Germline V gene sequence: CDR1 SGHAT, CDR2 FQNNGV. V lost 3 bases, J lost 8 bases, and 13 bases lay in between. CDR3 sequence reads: CASSLGDTREKLFF. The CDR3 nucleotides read TGTGCCAGCAGCTTGGGCGACACGCGGGAAAAACTGTTTTTT.

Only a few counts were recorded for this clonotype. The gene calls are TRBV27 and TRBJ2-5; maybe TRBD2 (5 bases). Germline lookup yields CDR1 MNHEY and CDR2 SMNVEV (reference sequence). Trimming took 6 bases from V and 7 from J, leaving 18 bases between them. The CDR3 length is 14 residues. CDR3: CASSRGLPEGTQYF. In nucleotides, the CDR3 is TGTGCCAGCAGCCGAGGGCTCCCCGAAGGGACCCAGTACTTC.

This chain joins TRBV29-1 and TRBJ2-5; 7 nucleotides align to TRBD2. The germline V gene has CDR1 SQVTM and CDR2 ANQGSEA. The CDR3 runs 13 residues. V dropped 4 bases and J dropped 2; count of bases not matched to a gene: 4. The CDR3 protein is CSVVERGQETQYF. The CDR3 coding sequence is TGCAGCGTTGTTGAGCGGGGACAAGAGACCCAGTACTTC.

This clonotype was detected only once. The CDR3 DNA is TGTGCCAGCAGCGCCGGGACGTATTCTAATGAAAAACTGTTTTTT. It specifies CASSAGTYSNEKLFF. V and J are TRBV5-6 and TRBJ1-4; D may be TRBD1 (5 bases). The CDR3 loop spans 15 amino acids. Germline CDR1 reads SGHDT; CDR2 reads YYEEEE. V lost 4 bases to trimming and J lost 3 bases, with 13 bases between them.

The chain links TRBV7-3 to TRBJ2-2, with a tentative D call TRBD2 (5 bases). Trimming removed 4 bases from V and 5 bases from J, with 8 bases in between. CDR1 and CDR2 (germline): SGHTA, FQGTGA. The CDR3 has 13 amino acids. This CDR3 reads CASSWSGTGELFF. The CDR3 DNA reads TGTGCCAGCAGCTGGAGCGGAACCGGGGAGCTGTTTTTT. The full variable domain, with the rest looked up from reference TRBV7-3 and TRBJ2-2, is GAGVSQTPSNKVTEKGKYVELRCDPISGHTALYWYRQSLGQGPEFLIYFQGTGAADDSGLPNDRFFAVRPEGSVSTLKIQRTERGDSAVYLCASSWSGTGELFFGEGSRLTVL.

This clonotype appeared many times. The CDR3 DNA sequence: TGTGCCAGCAGGTGGCAGGATGATCAGCCCCAGCATTTT. Protein product: CASRWQDDQPQHF. V and J are TRBV28 and TRBJ1-5, with unresolved D. With 6 bases removed from V and 5 bases from J, the gap between germline ends came to 11 bases. Per germline, CDR1 MDHEN and CDR2 SYDVKM. The CDR3 totals 13 residues.